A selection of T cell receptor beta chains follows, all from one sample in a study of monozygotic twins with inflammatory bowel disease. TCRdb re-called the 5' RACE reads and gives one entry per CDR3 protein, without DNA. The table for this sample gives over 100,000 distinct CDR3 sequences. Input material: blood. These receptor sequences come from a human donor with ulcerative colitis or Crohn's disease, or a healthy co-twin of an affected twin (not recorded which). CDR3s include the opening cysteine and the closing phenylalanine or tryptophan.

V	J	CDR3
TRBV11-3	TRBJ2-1	CASSLLGGAAYNEQFF
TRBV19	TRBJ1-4	CASSPDGQPKNATNEKLFF
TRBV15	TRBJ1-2	CATSRILGYGYTF
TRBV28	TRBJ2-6	CASSLFDGSGANVLTF
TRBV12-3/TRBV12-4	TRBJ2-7	CASSSRAPYEQYF
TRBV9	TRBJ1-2	CASSIGDQRGYTF
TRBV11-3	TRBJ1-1	CASSLSGTTEAFF
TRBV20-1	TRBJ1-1	CSATLGDRYTEAFF
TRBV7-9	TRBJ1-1	CASSLTGQTEAFF
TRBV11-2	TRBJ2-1	CASTPGLAGGFTYNEQFF
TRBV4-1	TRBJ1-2	CASSQEGRRSNYGYTF
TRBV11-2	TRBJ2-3	CASSTLGGQGDTQYF
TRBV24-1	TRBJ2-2	CATSDAGSGRTGELFF
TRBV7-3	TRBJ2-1	CASSLTLAGAPYNEQFF
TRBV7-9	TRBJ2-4	CASSFGTSGSYIQYF
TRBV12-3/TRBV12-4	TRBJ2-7	CASSPPPSYEQYF
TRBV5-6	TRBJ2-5	CASSLETTGGPRRTQYF
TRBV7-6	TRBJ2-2	CASSPQGPWAAGELFF
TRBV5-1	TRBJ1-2	CASSSAGNYGYTF
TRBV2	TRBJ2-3	CASIPLRGTSTDTQYF
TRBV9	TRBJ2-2	CASSVADSTGELFF
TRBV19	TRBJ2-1	CASTDTSGGYEQFF
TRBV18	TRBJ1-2	CASSPEAPVTDLYGYTF
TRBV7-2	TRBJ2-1	CASSLTSYNNEQFF
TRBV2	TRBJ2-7	CASSEGVAGDTYEQYF
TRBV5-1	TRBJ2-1	CASSPQFKAGAYNEQFF
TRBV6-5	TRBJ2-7	CASRTGGLRQYF
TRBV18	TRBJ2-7	CASSPQREGRYEQYF
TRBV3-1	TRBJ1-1	CASSQEIVGLANTEAFF
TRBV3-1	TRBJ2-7	CASSHYRDRAYEQYF
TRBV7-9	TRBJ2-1	CASSLLRGGPYNEQFF
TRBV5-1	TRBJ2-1	CASSSARTSGGADEQFF
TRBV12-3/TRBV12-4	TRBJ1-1	CASSLWRKNTEAFF
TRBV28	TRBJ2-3	CASGPSSTDTQYF
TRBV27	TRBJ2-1	CASSPGTSGKGEQFF
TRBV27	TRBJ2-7	CASSSRQGSRNEQYF
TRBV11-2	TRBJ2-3	CASSHPTRLALSTDTQYF